The T cell receptor beta chain under discussion was sequenced for a study of T-cell reconstitution after alpha-beta-depleted transplantation in children. During its preparation, the TCRbeta library received unique molecular identifiers. TCRdb fed the PCR reads into MiXCR, producing one record per CDR3 protein. Of about 510,000 distinct CDR3 sequences in the sample, approximately 10% were seen once. Notes on the study in general: Several hundred expanded graft clones reportedly gave rise to the alpha-beta T cells present about two months after transplant. Surviving thymic progenitors and recipient T cells were the source of high TCRbeta diversity at day 60 in some patients. After one year, T-cell counts and TCRbeta diversity mostly came from new T cells.

A note on this clonotype: Its antigen is unknown.

The V and J ends lost 7 bases and 0 bases respectively, with 12 bases between them. CDR1 is SQVTM and CDR2 is ANQGSEA in the germline V gene. The CDR3 has 13 residues. The input for sequencing was PBMCs, mostly from graft donor cells, taken 180 days after TCRalphabeta/CD19-depleted stem cell transplant. The chain has TRBV29-1 and TRBJ1-1, with unresolved D. This sequence originates from a female patient aged 2 to 10 who had a stem cell transplant for aplastic anemia, so the T cells may come from the graft donor. DNA for the CDR3: TGCAGCGCCACGGGGTCGATGAACACTGAAGCTTTCTTT. Translated: CSATGSMNTEAFF. The entire variable domain, with the rest obtained from reference TRBV29-1 and TRBJ1-1, is as follows: SAVISQKPSRDICQRGTSLTIQCQVDSQVTMMFWYRQQPGQSLTLIATANQGSEATYESGFVIDKFPISRPNLTFSTLTVSNMSPEDSSIYLCSATGSMNTEAFFGQGTRLTVV.